What follows describes a single T cell receptor (beta chain). This clonotype was picked up a small number of times. This receptor's antigen is unknown. Base qualities are missing; no much larger clone stands one base away. The CDR3, from cysteine to phenylalanine, totals 14 residues. The kept DNA is CDR3 alone, 42 bases in frame from the first base. Germline trimming: 4 bases from V, 7 bases from J; junction bases outside gene matches: 8. CDR1 SQVTM and CDR2 ANQGSEA were looked up in the germline V gene. The roughly 39 donors, aged about 6 to 90 years, were systemically healthy Caucasian individuals from Russia. About 9.1 milliliters of peripheral blood were collected from each donor into EDTA-treated Vacutainer tubes. PBMCs were isolated by Ficoll-Paque density-gradient centrifugation, with at least 6 million obtained per sample. Trizol reagent was used to extract total RNA from the PBMCs, yielding at least 6 micrograms per sample. Naive CD45RAhigh/CD27high T cell percentages were measured by flow cytometry on a PBMC aliquot from every donor.

This entry comes from a study of blood T cells in healthy people across ages (dated by TCRdb to about 2015). The study in broad terms: In model experiments, roughly one uniquely barcoded TCR beta cDNA molecule per two T cells was captured by template switching. Using deep sequencing normalized with unique cDNA molecular identifiers, the study measured how TCR beta repertoire diversity changes with age. Donors were grouped into four age groups: young (average about 15 years), middle-aged (over 35), aged (62) and long-lived (about 82). For two donors (one aged 18 to 29 and one aged 80 or older), the study analyzed two additional independent replicas of 1 million unique cDNA reads from the same blood draw. To avoid experimental bias, donors of different ages were spread randomly across the sequencing lanes.

Libraries were made using 5' RACE. Sequencing was performed on an Illumina HiSeq 2500. A second PCR of about 6 to 11 cycles was run with a J-beta primer mix and a sample-barcoded 5' primer. A template-switch 5' adaptor carrying 12 random nucleotides introduced a unique molecular identifier onto each TCR beta cDNA molecule. Each sample yielded at least 2.5 million CDR3-containing paired-end reads. First-strand cDNA synthesis was performed from all RNA using the Mint cDNA synthesis kit, with priming by a TRBC-specific oligonucleotide. Following uracil-DNA glycosylase treatment, all cDNA underwent a first 18-cycle PCR with the universal primers M1SS and BC2_uni_R. The authors' analysis ran thus. For normalization, 1 million high-quality reads, each with a distinct molecular identifier, were randomly selected from each sample. Instead of being binned into consensus sequences, reads that shared molecular identifiers were thrown out. CDR3 identification, clonotype clustering and error correction used MiTCR with a Q25 quality threshold and the strictest error-elimination algorithm. A nonparametric unseen species model with Euler transformation was used to estimate a lower bound on total TCR beta diversity. TCRdb ran its own pipeline on the public reads, namely fastp trimming at Q25 and MiXCR clone calling, and kept in-frame beta chains. Entries are consolidated by CDR3 protein sequence, retaining the most common genes and DNA. These V and J calls originate from TCRdb's pipeline instead of the authors' own analysis. This sample comprises over 600,000 distinct CDR3 sequences, about 56% of them detected only once. Roughly 25% of the sample comes from the top ten.

The paper's findings and limits, for the study overall: The percentage of naive T cells measured by flow cytometry correlated strongly with observed TCR beta diversity. Estimates of total diversity from one million sequenced T cells were regarded as lower bounds and underestimates. Observed TCR beta diversity per million T cells fell roughly linearly with age, and a significant reduction was already apparent by age around 40. Because profiling used bulk unsorted PBMCs, naive and antigen-experienced compartments could not be compared conclusively. The long-lived group showed more naive CD4+ T cells, fewer expanded clones and increased TCR diversity than the aged group, suggesting age selection. Because donor CMV infection status was unknown, age-related changes in expanded clonotypes were potentially confounded.

Sequencing used blood. The chain was built from TRBV29-1 and TRBJ1-2; 11 nucleotides in the junction match TRBD1. This sequence originates from a man in his forties in good health. The DNA reads as follows: TGCAGCGTTGGGAAAGGACAGGGGGCTTCTGGCTACACCTTC. Protein translation: CSVGKGQGASGYTF.